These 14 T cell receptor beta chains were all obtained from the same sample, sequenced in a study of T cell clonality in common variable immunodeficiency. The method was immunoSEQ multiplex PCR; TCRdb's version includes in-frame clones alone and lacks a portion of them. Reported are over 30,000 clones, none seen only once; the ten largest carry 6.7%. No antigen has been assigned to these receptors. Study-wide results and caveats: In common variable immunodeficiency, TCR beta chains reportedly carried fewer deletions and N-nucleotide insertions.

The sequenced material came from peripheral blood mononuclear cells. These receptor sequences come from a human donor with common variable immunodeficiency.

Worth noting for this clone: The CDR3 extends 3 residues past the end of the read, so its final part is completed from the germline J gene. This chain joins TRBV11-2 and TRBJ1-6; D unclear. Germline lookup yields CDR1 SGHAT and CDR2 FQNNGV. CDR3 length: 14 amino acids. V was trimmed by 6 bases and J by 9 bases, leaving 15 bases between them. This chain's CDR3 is CASSESGNGSPLHF. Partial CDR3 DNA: TGTGCCAGCAGTGAGTCGGGGAACGGTTCACCC.

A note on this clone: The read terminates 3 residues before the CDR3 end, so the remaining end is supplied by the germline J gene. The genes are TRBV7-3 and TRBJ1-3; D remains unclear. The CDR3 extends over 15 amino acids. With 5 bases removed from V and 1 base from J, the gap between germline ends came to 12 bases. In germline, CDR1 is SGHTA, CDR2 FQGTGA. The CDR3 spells CASSLVGSSGNTIYF. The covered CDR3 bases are TGTGCCAGCAGCCTCGTTGGCTCGTCTGGAAACACC.

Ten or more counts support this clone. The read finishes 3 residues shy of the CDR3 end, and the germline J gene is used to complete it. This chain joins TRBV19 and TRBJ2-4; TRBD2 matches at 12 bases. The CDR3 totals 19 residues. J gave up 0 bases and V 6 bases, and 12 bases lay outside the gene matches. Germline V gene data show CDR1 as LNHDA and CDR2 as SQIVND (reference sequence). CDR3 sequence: CASSRVLAGGILAKNIQYF. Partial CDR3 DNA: TGTGCCAGTAGCAGGGTGCTAGCGGGAGGGATCCTAGCCAAAAACATT.

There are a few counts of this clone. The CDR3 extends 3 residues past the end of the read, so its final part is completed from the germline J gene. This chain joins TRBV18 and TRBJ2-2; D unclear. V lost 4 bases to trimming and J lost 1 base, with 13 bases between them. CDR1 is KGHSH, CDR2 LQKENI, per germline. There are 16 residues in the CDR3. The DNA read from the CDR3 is TGTGCCAGCTCACTAACAGCAACCCTGAACACCGGGGAG. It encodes CASSLTATLNTGE. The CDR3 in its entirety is CASSLTATLNTGELFF.

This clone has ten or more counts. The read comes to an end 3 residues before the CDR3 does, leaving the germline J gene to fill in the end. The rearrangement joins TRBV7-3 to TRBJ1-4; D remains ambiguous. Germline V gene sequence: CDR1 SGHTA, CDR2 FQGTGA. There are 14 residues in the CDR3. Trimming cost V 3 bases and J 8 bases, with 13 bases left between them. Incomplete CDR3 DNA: TGTGCCAGCAGCTTCGACACGCAGGTGGAAAAA. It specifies CASSFDTQVEK. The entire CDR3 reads CASSFDTQVEKLFF. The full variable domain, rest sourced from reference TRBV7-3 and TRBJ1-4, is GAGVSQTPSNKVTEKGKYVELRCDPISGHTALYWYRQSLGQGPEFLIYFQGTGAADDSGLPNDRFFAVRPEGSVSTLKIQRTERGDSAVYLCASSFDTQVEKLFFGSGTQLSVL.

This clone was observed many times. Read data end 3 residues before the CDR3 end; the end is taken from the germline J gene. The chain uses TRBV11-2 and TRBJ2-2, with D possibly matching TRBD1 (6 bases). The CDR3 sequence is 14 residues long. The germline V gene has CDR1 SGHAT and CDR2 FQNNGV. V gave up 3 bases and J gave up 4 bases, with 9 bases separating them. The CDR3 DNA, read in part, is TGTGCCAGCAGCTTCACAGGGTCCACCGGGGAG. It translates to CASSFTGSTGE. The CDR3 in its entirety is CASSFTGSTGELFF.

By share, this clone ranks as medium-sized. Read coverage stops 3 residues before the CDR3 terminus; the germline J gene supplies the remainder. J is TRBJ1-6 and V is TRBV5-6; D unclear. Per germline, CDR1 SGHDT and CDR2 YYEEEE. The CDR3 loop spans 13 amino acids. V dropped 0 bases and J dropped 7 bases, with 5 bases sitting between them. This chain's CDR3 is CASSLVRNSPLHF. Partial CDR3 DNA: TGTGCCAGCAGCTTGGTCAGGAATTCACCC.

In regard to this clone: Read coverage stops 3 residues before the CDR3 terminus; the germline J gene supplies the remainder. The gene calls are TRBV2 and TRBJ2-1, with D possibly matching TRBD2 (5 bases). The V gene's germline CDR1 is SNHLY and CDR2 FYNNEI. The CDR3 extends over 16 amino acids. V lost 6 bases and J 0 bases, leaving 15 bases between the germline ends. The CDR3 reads CASSPSAASSYNEQFF. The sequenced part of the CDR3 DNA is TGTGCCAGCAGCCCATCAGCGGCGAGCTCCTACAATGAG. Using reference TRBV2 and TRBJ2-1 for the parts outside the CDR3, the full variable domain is EPEVTQTPSHQVTQMGQEVILRCVPISNHLYFYWYRQILGQKVEFLVSFYNNEISEKSEIFDDQFSVERPDGSNFTLKIRSTKLEDSAMYFCASSPSAASSYNEQFFGPGTRLTVL.

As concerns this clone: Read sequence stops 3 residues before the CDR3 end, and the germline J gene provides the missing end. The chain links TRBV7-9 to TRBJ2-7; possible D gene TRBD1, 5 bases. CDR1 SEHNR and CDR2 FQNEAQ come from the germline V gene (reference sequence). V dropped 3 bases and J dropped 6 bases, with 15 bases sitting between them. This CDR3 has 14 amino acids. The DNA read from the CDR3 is TGTGCCAGCAGCTTCGGGCCCCTGGGGCTCGAG. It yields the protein CASSFGPLGLE. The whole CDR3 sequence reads CASSFGPLGLEQYF.

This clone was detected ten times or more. The CDR3 bases that were read are TGTGCCTCGGCCGGTAGCGGCTACACAGATACG. It yields the protein CASAGSGYTDT. The entire CDR3 protein reads CASAGSGYTDTQYF. The genes are TRBV24-1 and TRBJ2-3; TRBD2 is a possible D gene (6 bases). From the germline J gene comes the end of the CDR3, since the read stops 3 residues before it. There are 14 residues in the CDR3. Between the trimmed V and J ends, which lost 12 bases and 2 bases, there was a span of 17 bases. Germline assignment: CDR1 KGHDR and CDR2 SFDVKD.

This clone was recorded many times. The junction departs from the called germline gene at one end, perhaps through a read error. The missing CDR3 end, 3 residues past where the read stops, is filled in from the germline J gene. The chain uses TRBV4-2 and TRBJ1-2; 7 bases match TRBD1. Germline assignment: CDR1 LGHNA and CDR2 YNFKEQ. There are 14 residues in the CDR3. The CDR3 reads CASSGARGGDGYTF. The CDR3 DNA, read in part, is TGCGCCAGCAGTGGGGCTCGAGGGGGCGACGGC.

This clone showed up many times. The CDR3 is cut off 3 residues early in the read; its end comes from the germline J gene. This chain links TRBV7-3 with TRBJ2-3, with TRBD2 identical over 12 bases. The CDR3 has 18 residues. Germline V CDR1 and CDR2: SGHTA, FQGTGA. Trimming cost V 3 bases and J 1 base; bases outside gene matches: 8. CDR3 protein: CASSFYGWTSGGTDTQYF. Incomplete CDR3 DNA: TGTGCCAGCAGCTTTTACGGATGGACTAGCGGGGGCACAGATACG.

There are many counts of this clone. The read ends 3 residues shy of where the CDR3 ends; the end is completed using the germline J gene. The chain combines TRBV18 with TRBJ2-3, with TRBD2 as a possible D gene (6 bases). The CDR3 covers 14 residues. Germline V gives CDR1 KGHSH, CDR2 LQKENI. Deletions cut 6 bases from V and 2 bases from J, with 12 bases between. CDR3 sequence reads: CASSGTYTTDTQYF. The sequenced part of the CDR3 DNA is TGTGCCAGCTCCGGGACTTACACCACAGATACG.

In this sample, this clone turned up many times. CDR3 amino acids: CASSIVGLAVHNEQFF. The DNA read from the CDR3 is TGTGCCAGTAGTATAGTAGGACTAGCGGTCCACAATGAG. J is TRBJ2-1 and V is TRBV19; 10 nucleotides line up with TRBD2. The read is 3 residues too short to cover the CDR3 end, so that end is filled in from the germline J gene. J was trimmed by 5 bases and V by 1 base; bases with no gene match: 5. CDR1 is LNHDA and CDR2 is SQIVND in the germline V gene (reference sequence). This CDR3 is built from 16 residues.